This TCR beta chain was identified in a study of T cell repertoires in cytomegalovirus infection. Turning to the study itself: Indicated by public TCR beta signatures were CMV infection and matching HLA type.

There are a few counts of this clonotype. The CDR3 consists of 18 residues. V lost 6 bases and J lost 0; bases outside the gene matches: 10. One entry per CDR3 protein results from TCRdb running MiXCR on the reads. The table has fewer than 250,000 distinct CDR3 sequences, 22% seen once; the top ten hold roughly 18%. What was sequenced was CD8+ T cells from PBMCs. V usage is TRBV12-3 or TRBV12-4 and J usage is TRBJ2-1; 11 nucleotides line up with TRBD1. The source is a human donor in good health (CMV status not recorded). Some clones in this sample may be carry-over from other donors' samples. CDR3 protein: CASRPPPGQGGSYNEQFF. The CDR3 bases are TGTGCCAGCAGACCCCCCCCGGGACAGGGGGGCTCCTACAATGAGCAGTTCTTC.